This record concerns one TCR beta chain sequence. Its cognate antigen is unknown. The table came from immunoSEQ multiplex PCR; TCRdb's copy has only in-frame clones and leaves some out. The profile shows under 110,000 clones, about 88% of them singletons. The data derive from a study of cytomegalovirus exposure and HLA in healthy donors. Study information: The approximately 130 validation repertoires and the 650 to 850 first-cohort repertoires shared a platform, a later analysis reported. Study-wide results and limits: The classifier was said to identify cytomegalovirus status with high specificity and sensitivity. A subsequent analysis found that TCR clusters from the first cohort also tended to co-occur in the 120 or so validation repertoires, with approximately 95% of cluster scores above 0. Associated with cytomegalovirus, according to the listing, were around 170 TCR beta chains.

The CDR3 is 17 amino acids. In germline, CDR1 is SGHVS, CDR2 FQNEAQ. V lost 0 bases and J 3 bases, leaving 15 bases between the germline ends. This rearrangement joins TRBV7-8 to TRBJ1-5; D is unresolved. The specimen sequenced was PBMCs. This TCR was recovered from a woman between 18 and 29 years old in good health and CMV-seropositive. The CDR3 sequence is CASSLATGYVFNQPQHF. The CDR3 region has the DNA TGTGCCAGCAGCTTAGCCACCGGGTATGTTTTCAATCAGCCCCAGCATTTT.